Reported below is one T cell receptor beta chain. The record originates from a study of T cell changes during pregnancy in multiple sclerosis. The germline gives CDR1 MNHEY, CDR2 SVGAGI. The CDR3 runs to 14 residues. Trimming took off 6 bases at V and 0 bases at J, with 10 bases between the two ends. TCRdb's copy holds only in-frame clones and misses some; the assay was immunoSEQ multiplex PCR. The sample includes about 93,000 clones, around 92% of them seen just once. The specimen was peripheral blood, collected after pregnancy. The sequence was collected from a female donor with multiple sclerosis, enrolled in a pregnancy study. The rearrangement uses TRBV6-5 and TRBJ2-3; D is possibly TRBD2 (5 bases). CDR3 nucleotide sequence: TGTGCCAGCAGCGCCGGGGATAGCACAGATACGCAGTATTTT. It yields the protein CASSAGDSTDTQYF.